Listed below are T cell receptor beta chains from one sample, sequenced in a study of T cells after yellow fever vaccination. Each CDR3 protein is one row after TCRdb ran MiXCR on the 5' RACE reads. The table includes 550,000 to 750,000 distinct CDR3 sequences, roughly 12% detected once. Sample: PBMCs, taken on the day of the yellow fever booster vaccination. The receptor set was obtained from a young man who received the YFV17D yellow fever vaccine. The CDR3 runs from the conserved cysteine through the conserved F or W. D genes are given only for firm matches. Clone size is shown for a subset of rows, as once, few, many or a class of expanded clone.

d_gene: -
j_gene: TRBJ2-3
len: 14
v_gene: TRBV6-5
abundance: -
CDR3aa: CASSSPVATDTQYF
CDR3nt: TGTGCCAGCAGTTCCCCCGTCGCCACAGATACGCAGTATTTT

d_gene: -
j_gene: TRBJ2-7
len: 14
v_gene: TRBV11-2
abundance: few
CDR3aa: CASRSAGPLYEQYF
CDR3nt: TGTGCCAGCAGGTCAGCCGGGCCTTTATACGAGCAGTACTTC

d_gene: TRBD2
j_gene: TRBJ2-7
len: 14
v_gene: TRBV29-1
abundance: few
CDR3aa: CSARPRLAGVEQYF
CDR3nt: TGCAGCGCAAGACCCCGGCTAGCGGGGGTCGAGCAGTACTTC

d_gene: -
j_gene: TRBJ2-3
len: 14
v_gene: TRBV20-1
abundance: -
CDR3aa: CSASPAGFTDTQYF
CDR3nt: TGCAGTGCTAGCCCCGCAGGGTTCACAGATACGCAGTATTTT

d_gene: -
j_gene: TRBJ1-4
len: 14
v_gene: TRBV5-1
abundance: few
CDR3aa: CASSLGHKNEKLFF
CDR3nt: TGCGCCAGCAGCTTGGGACATAAGAATGAAAAACTGTTTTTT

d_gene: -
j_gene: TRBJ2-5
len: 12
v_gene: TRBV6-6
abundance: few
CDR3aa: CASSYSDETQYF
CDR3nt: TGTGCCAGCAGTTACTCGGACGAGACCCAGTACTTC

d_gene: TRBD2
j_gene: TRBJ2-1
len: 14
v_gene: TRBV20-1
abundance: few
CDR3aa: CSARWAGGSYEQFF
CDR3nt: TGCAGTGCTAGATGGGCGGGCGGGAGTTATGAGCAGTTCTTC

d_gene: TRBD1
j_gene: TRBJ2-5
len: 16
v_gene: TRBV7-9
abundance: few
CDR3aa: CASSANRGLGQETQYF
CDR3nt: TGTGCCAGCAGCGCAAACAGGGGTTTGGGCCAAGAGACCCAGTACTTC

d_gene: -
j_gene: TRBJ2-7
len: 14
v_gene: TRBV6-2/TRBV6-3
abundance: few
CDR3aa: CASSPDSPFYEQYF
CDR3nt: TGTGCCAGCAGTCCGGACAGTCCTTTCTACGAGCAGTACTTC

d_gene: -
j_gene: TRBJ1-2
len: 11
v_gene: TRBV20-1
abundance: -
CDR3aa: CSASAGVGYTF
CDR3nt: TGCAGTGCTAGTGCGGGGGTTGGCTACACCTTC

d_gene: -
j_gene: TRBJ1-3
len: 14
v_gene: TRBV7-2
abundance: -
CDR3aa: CASSLHTSGNTIYF
CDR3nt: TGTGCCAGCAGCTTACATACCTCTGGAAACACCATATATTTT

d_gene: -
j_gene: TRBJ2-7
len: 21
v_gene: TRBV21-1
abundance: -
CDR3aa: CASSKVGPGTSGRFPVREQYF
CDR3nt: -

d_gene: TRBD2
j_gene: TRBJ2-7
len: 15
v_gene: TRBV11-2
abundance: -
CDR3aa: CASSLPGLATYEQYF
CDR3nt: TGTGCCAGCAGCTTACCGGGACTAGCAACCTACGAGCAGTACTTC

d_gene: -
j_gene: TRBJ2-1
len: 14
v_gene: TRBV3-1
abundance: many
CDR3aa: CASSQLSGKGEQFF
CDR3nt: TGTGCCAGCAGCCAACTGAGTGGGAAGGGTGAGCAGTTCTTC

d_gene: -
j_gene: TRBJ2-5
len: 15
v_gene: TRBV9
abundance: -
CDR3aa: CASSVGTGTLQTQYF
CDR3nt: TGTGCCAGCAGCGTTGGTACAGGAACTCTTCAGACCCAGTACTTC

d_gene: -
j_gene: TRBJ1-6
len: 13
v_gene: TRBV30
abundance: -
CDR3aa: CAWRWTENSPLHF
CDR3nt: TGTGCCTGGAGATGGACGGAGAATTCACCCCTCCACTTT

d_gene: -
j_gene: TRBJ2-1
len: 15
v_gene: TRBV29-1
abundance: few
CDR3aa: CSVGGRTSIYNEQFF
CDR3nt: TGCAGCGTAGGGGGGCGGACTAGTATTTACAATGAGCAGTTCTTC

d_gene: -
j_gene: TRBJ1-1
len: 13
v_gene: TRBV27
abundance: few
CDR3aa: CASSLIKNTEAFF
CDR3nt: TGTGCCAGCAGTCTTATAAAGAACACTGAAGCTTTCTTT

d_gene: -
j_gene: TRBJ2-5
len: 14
v_gene: TRBV10-3
abundance: few
CDR3aa: CATGGKDREETQYF
CDR3nt: TGTGCCACGGGGGGGAAAGACAGGGAAGAGACCCAGTACTTC

d_gene: TRBD1
j_gene: TRBJ2-1
len: 15
v_gene: TRBV3-1
abundance: -
CDR3aa: CASTTTGGGYNEQFF
CDR3nt: TGTGCCAGCACCACTACAGGGGGCGGTTACAATGAGCAGTTCTTC

d_gene: TRBD1
j_gene: TRBJ1-1
len: 16
v_gene: TRBV7-2
abundance: many
CDR3aa: CASSLAGGTGGTEAFF
CDR3nt: TGTGCCAGCAGCTTAGCAGGGGGCACGGGTGGAACTGAAGCTTTCTTT

d_gene: TRBD1
j_gene: TRBJ1-4
len: 15
v_gene: TRBV7-2
abundance: -
CDR3aa: CASSSAQGTGEKLFF
CDR3nt: TGTGCCAGCAGCTCAGCACAGGGGACGGGGGAAAAACTGTTTTTT

d_gene: TRBD1
j_gene: TRBJ1-3
len: 15
v_gene: TRBV7-8
abundance: few
CDR3aa: CASSLGSGGLNTIYF
CDR3nt: TGTGCCAGCAGCTTAGGCTCAGGGGGCTTAAACACCATATATTTT

d_gene: TRBD2
j_gene: TRBJ2-3
len: 15
v_gene: TRBV7-3
abundance: -
CDR3aa: CASSLKGGAGVAQYF
CDR3nt: TGTGCCAGCAGCTTAAAGGGTGGGGCGGGAGTGGCGCAGTATTTT

d_gene: TRBD2
j_gene: TRBJ2-1
len: 16
v_gene: TRBV3-1
abundance: -
CDR3aa: CASSPFLAGGPYEQFF
CDR3nt: TGTGCCAGCAGCCCCTTCTTAGCGGGAGGGCCGTATGAGCAGTTCTTC

d_gene: -
j_gene: TRBJ1-1
len: 14
v_gene: TRBV20-1
abundance: -
CDR3aa: CSARAGPLNTEAFF
CDR3nt: TGCAGTGCTAGGGCCGGGCCCTTGAACACTGAAGCTTTCTTT

d_gene: TRBD1
j_gene: TRBJ2-2
len: 14
v_gene: TRBV20-1
abundance: few
CDR3aa: CSVNRDRWAGELFF
CDR3nt: TGCAGTGTTAACCGGGACAGGTGGGCCGGGGAGCTGTTTTTT

d_gene: -
j_gene: TRBJ2-3
len: 11
v_gene: TRBV20-1
abundance: -
CDR3aa: CSARVVDTQYF
CDR3nt: TGCAGTGCCCGAGTCGTGGATACGCAGTATTTT

d_gene: TRBD2
j_gene: TRBJ2-1
len: 14
v_gene: TRBV7-2
abundance: -
CDR3aa: CASTREGPYNEQFF
CDR3nt: TGTGCCAGCACACGGGAGGGCCCTTACAATGAGCAGTTCTTC

d_gene: TRBD1
j_gene: TRBJ2-7
len: 16
v_gene: TRBV6-2/TRBV6-3
abundance: -
CDR3aa: CASRDLTGQVSYEQYF
CDR3nt: TGTGCCAGCAGGGACCTCACGGGACAGGTCTCCTACGAGCAGTACTTC

d_gene: -
j_gene: TRBJ2-3
len: 15
v_gene: TRBV9
abundance: -
CDR3aa: CASSVGVGGTDTQYF
CDR3nt: TGTGCCAGCAGCGTCGGGGTAGGAGGCACAGATACGCAGTATTTT

d_gene: -
j_gene: TRBJ2-7
len: 16
v_gene: TRBV15
abundance: many
CDR3aa: CATSKGATSQAGEQYF
CDR3nt: TGTGCCACCAGCAAAGGGGCGACATCTCAGGCAGGCGAGCAGTACTTC